This TCR beta chain was documented in a study of blood T cells in healthy people across ages. Study observations and caveats: When set beside aged donors, long-lived donors presented more naive CD4+ cells and higher diversity.

As regards this clonotype: Its antigen is unknown.

The second PCR ran about 7 to 12 cycles with a sample-barcoded 5' primer and J-beta primers. A tag from a template-switch adaptor with 12 random nucleotides marked each cDNA molecule. TCRdb reanalysed the 5' RACE reads using MiXCR and keeps one entry per CDR3 protein. The table has 700,000 to 850,000 distinct CDR3 sequences, 35% to 40% seen once. Trimming took off 0 bases at V and 8 bases at J, with 4 bases between the two ends. Looked up from germline, CDR1 is SEHNR and CDR2 is FQNEAQ (reference sequence). This CDR3 spans 11 amino acids. The V and J genes are TRBV7-9 and TRBJ1-2; D is undetermined. This clonotype was obtained from a man aged 18-30 years in good health. Sample: blood. CDR3 sequence: CASSLARGYTF. The DNA of the CDR3 is TGTGCCAGCAGCTTAGCGCGGGGCTACACCTTC.